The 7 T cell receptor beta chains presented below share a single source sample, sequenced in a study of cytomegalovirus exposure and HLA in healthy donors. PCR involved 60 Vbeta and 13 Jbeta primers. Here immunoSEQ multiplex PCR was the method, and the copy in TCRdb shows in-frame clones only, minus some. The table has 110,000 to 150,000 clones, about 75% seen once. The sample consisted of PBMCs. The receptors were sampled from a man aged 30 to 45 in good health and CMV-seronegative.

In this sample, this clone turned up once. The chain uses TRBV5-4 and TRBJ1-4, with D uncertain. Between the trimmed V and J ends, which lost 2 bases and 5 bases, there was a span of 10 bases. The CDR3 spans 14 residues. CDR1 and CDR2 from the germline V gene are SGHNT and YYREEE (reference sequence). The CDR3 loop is CASSFGTGNEKLFF. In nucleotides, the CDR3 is TGTGCCAGCAGCTTCGGTACGGGGAATGAAAAACTGTTTTTT.

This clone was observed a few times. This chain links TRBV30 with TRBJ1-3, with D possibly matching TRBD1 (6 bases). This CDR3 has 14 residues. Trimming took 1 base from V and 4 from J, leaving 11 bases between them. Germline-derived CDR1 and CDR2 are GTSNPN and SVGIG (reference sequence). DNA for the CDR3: TGTGCCTGGAGTGAGGGGGATTCAGGAAACACCATATATTTT. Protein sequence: CAWSEGDSGNTIYF.

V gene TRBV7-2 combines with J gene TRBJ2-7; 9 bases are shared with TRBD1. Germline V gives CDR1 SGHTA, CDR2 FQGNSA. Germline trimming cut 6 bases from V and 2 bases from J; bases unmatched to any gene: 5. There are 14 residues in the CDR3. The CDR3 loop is CASRGQGLPYEQYF. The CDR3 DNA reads TGTGCCAGCAGGGGACAGGGCCTCCCCTACGAGCAGTACTTC.

CDR3: CASSVEGTGADTQYF. CDR3 nucleotide sequence: TGTGCCAGCAGCGTAGAGGGGACAGGGGCGGATACGCAGTATTTT. The chain has TRBV9 and TRBJ2-3, with 10 positions matching TRBD1. Germline V gives CDR1 SGDLS, CDR2 YYNGEE. The CDR3 runs to 15 residues. Trimming cost V 0 bases and J 6 bases; bases outside gene matches: 4. Full variable domain (outside the CDR3, taken from reference TRBV9 and TRBJ2-3): DSGVTQTPKHLITATGQRVTLRCSPRSGDLSVYWYQQSLDQGLQFLIQYYNGEERAKGNILERFSAQQFPDLHSELNLSSLELGDSALYFCASSVEGTGADTQYFGPGTRLTVL.

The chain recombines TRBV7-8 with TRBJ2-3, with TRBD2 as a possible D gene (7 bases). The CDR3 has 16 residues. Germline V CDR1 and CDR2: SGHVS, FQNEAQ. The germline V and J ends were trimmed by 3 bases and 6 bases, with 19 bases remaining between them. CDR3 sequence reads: CASSFLGAGAEDTQYF. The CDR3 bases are TGTGCCAGCAGCTTCTTGGGGGCGGGGGCGGAGGATACGCAGTATTTT.

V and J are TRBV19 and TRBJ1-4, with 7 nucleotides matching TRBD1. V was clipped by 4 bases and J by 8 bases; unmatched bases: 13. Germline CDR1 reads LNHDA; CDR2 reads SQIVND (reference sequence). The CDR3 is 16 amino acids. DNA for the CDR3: TGTGCCAGTAGTACTTACCGGACAGGCGACTACGAAAAACTGTTTTTT. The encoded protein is CASSTYRTGDYEKLFF.

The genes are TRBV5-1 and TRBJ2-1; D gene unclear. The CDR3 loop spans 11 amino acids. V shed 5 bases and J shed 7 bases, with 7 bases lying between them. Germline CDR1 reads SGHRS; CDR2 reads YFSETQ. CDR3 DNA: TGCGCCAGCAGTTTCGGGAATGAGCAGTTCTTC. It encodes CASSFGNEQFF.